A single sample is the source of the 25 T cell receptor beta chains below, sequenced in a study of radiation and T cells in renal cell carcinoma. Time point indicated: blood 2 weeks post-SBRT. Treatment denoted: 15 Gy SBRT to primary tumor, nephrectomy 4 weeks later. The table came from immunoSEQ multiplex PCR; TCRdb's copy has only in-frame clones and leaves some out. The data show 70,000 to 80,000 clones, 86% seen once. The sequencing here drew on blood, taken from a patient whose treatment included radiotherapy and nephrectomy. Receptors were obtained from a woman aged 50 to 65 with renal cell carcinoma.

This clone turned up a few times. For the CDR3, the DNA is TGTGCCAGCAGTGCGCCAGGGACAGTCAAGCAGTACTTC. It yields the protein CASSAPGTVKQYF. The chain carries TRBV25-1 and TRBJ2-7, with 7 nucleotides matching TRBD1. The V segment lost 4 bases and the J segment 8 bases; nucleotides outside the gene matches: 8. Germline CDR1 is MGHDK and CDR2 is SYGVNS. The length of the CDR3 is 13 residues.

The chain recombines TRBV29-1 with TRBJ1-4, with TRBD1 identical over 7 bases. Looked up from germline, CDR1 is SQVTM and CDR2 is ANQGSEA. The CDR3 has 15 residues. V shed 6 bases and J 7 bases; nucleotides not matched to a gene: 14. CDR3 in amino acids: CSVEFQGGLGEKLFF. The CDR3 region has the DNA TGCAGCGTCGAGTTCCAAGGGGGCTTGGGTGAAAAACTGTTTTTT.

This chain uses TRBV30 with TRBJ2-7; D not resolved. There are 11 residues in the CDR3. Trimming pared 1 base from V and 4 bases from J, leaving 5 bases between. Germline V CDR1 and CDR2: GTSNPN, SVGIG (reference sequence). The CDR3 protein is CAWSGSYEQYF. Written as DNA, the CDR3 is TGTGCCTGGAGTGGGTCGTACGAGCAGTACTTC.

The CDR3 spells CASSRPPASGGVVETQYF. The CDR3 nucleotides read TGCGCCAGCAGCCGCCCTCCAGCAAGCGGGGGGGTGGTAGAGACCCAGTACTTC. The J gene is TRBJ2-5, the V gene TRBV5-1, with 10 bases fitting TRBD2. Germline CDR1 reads SGHRS; CDR2 reads YFSETQ. The junction had 16 bases not matched to a gene; V was cut back by 4 bases and J by 4 bases. The CDR3 runs 18 residues.

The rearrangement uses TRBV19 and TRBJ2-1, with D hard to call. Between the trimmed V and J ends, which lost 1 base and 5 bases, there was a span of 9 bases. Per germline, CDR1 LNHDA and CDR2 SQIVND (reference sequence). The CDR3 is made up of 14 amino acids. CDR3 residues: CASSIVLRNNEQFF. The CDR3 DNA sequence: TGTGCCAGTAGTATAGTTCTTCGCAACAATGAGCAGTTCTTC.

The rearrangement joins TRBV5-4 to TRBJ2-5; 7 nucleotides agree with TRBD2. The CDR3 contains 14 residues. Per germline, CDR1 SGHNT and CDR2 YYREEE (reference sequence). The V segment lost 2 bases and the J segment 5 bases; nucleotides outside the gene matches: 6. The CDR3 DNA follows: TGTGCCAGCAGCTTCTGGGAGGGCATGGAGACCCAGTACTTC. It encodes CASSFWEGMETQYF.

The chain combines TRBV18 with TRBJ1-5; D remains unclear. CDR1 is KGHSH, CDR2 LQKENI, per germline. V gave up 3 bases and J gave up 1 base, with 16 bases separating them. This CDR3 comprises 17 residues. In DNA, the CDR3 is TGTGCCAGCTCACCGGGTCCTTATGCATCGAGCAATCAGCCCCAGCATTTT. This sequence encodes CASSPGPYASSNQPQHF.

The CDR3 reads CASSQGQGNEQYF. CDR3 nucleotide sequence: TGCGCCAGCAGCCAGGGACAGGGGAACGAGCAGTACTTC. This chain links TRBV5-1 with TRBJ2-7, with TRBD1 identical over 10 bases. This CDR3 spans 13 amino acids. V was clipped by 4 bases and J by 5 bases; unmatched bases: 3. Per germline, CDR1 SGHRS and CDR2 YFSETQ.

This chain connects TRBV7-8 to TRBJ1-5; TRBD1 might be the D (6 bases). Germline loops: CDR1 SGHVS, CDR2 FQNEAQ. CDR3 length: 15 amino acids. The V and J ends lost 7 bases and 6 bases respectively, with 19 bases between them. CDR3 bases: TGTGCCAGCACCCCCCTTTCGGGGGCGGGTCAGCCCCAGCATTTT. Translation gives CASTPLSGAGQPQHF.

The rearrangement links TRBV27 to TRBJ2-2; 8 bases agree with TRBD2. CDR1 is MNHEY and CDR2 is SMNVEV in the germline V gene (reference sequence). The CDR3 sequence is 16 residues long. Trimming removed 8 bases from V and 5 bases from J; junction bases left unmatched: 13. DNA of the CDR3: TGTGCCAGCGCCGCTCGGGGGGGACTGAGAACCGGGGAGCTGTTTTTT. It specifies CASAARGGLRTGELFF.

The CDR3, as DNA: TGTGCCAGCAGCCACCGGGGCAGGAATAATGAAAAACTGTTTTTT. Translating it yields CASSHRGRNNEKLFF. The chain has TRBV5-4 and TRBJ1-4; D is perhaps TRBD1 (5 bases). With 4 bases removed from V and 4 bases from J, the gap between germline ends came to 14 bases. The germline gives CDR1 SGHNT, CDR2 YYREEE (reference sequence). There are 15 residues in the CDR3.

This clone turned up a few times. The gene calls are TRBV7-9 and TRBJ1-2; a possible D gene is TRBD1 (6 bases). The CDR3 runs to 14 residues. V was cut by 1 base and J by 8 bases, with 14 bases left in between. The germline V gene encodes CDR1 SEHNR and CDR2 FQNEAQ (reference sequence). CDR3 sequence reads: CASSLDATGGGYTF. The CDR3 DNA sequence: TGTGCCAGCAGCTTAGATGCGACAGGCGGAGGCTACACCTTC. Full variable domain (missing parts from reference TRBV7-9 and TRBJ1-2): DTGVSQNPRHKITKRGQNVTFRCDPISEHNRLYWYRQTLGQGPEFLTYFQNEAQLEKSRLLSDRFSAERPKGSFSTLEIQRTEQGDSAMYLCASSLDATGGGYTFGSGTRLTVV.

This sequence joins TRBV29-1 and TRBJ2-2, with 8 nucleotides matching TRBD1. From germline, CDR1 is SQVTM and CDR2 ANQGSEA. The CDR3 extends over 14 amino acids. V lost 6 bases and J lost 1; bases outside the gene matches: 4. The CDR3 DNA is TGCAGCGTGGCCGGGACAGGGAACACCGGGGAGCTGTTTTTT. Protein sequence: CSVAGTGNTGELFF.

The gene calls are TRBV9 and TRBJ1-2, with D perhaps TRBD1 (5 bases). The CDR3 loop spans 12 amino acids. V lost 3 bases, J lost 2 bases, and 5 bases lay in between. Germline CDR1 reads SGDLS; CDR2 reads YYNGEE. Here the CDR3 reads CASSGQNYGYTF. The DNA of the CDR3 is TGTGCCAGCAGCGGACAGAACTATGGCTACACCTTC.

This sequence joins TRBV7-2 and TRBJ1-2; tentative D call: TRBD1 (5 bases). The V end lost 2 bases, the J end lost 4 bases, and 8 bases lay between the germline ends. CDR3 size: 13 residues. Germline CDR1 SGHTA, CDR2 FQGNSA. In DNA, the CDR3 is TGTGCCAGCAGCTTACCAGGGACCTATGGCTACACCTTC. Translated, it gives CASSLPGTYGYTF.

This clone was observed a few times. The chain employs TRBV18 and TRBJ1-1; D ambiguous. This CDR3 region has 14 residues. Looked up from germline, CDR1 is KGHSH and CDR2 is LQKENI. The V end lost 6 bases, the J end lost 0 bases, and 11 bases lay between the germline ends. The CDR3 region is CASSRGEMNTEAFF. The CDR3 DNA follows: TGTGCCAGCTCGCGGGGTGAAATGAACACTGAAGCTTTCTTT.

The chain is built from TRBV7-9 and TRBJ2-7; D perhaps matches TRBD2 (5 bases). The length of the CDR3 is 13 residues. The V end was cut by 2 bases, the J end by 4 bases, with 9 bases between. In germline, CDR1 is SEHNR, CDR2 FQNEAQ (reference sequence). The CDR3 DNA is TGTGCCAGCAGCTTACGGGGAATGTACGAGCAGTACTTC. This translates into CASSLRGMYEQYF.

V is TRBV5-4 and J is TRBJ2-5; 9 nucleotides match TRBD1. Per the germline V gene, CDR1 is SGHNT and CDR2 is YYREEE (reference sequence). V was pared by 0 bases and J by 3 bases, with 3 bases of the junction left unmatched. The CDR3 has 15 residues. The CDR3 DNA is TGTGCCAGCAGCTTGGAGGGACAGGGCGAAGAGACCCAGTACTTC. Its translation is CASSLEGQGEETQYF.

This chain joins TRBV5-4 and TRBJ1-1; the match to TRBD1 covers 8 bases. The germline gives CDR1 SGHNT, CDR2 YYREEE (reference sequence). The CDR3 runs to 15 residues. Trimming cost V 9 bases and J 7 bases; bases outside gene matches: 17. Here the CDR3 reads CAIEQDRGTTSEAFF. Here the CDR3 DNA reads TGTGCCATCGAGCAAGACAGGGGCACCACCAGTGAAGCTTTCTTT.

The CDR3 DNA sequence: TGTGCCAGCAAGTTCGGGAACACTGAAGCTTTCTTT. It specifies CASKFGNTEAFF. The genes are TRBV11-1 and TRBJ1-1; D gene ambiguous. The germline CDR1 and CDR2 sequences are SGHAT and FQDESV (reference sequence). Trimming took 7 bases from V and 1 from J, leaving 7 bases between them. The CDR3 runs 12 residues.

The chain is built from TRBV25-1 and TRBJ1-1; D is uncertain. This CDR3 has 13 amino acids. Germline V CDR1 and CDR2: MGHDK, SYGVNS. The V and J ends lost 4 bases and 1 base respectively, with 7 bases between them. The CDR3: CASSAGGNTEAFF. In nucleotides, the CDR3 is TGTGCCAGCAGTGCCGGAGGGAACACTGAAGCTTTCTTT.

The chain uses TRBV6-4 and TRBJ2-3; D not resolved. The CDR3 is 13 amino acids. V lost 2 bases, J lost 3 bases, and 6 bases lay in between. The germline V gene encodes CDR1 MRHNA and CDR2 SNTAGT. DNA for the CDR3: TGTGCCAGCAGTGACGAGTTGACAGATACGCAGTATTTT. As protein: CASSDELTDTQYF.

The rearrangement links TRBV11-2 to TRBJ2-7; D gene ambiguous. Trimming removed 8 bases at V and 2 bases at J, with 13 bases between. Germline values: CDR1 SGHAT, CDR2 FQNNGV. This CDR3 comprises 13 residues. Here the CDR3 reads CASSLSRTYEQYF. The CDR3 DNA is TGTGCCAGCTCCCTATCGAGGACCTACGAGCAGTACTTC. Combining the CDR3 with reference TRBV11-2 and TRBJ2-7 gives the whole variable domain EAGVAQSPRYKIIEKRQSVAFWCNPISGHATLYWYQQILGQGPKLLIQFQNNGVVDDSQLPKDRFSAERLKGVDSTLKIQPAKLEDSAVYLCASSLSRTYEQYFGPGTRLTVT.

CDR3: CASSQDRDRGQPQHF. The CDR3, as DNA: TGCGCCAGCAGCCAAGATCGGGACAGGGGGCAGCCCCAGCATTTT. V usage is TRBV4-3 and J usage is TRBJ1-5, with 11 bases lining up with TRBD1. The germline gives CDR1 LGHNA, CDR2 YSLEER. V lost 0 bases to trimming and J lost 7 bases; unmatched junction nucleotides: 2. CDR3 length equals 15 residues.

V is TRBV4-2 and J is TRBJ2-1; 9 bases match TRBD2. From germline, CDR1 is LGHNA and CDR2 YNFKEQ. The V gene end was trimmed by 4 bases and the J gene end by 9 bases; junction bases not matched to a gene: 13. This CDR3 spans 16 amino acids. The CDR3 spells CASSPEPSGRLGEQFF. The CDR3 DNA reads TGTGCCAGCAGCCCAGAGCCGAGCGGGAGGCTTGGTGAGCAGTTCTTC.